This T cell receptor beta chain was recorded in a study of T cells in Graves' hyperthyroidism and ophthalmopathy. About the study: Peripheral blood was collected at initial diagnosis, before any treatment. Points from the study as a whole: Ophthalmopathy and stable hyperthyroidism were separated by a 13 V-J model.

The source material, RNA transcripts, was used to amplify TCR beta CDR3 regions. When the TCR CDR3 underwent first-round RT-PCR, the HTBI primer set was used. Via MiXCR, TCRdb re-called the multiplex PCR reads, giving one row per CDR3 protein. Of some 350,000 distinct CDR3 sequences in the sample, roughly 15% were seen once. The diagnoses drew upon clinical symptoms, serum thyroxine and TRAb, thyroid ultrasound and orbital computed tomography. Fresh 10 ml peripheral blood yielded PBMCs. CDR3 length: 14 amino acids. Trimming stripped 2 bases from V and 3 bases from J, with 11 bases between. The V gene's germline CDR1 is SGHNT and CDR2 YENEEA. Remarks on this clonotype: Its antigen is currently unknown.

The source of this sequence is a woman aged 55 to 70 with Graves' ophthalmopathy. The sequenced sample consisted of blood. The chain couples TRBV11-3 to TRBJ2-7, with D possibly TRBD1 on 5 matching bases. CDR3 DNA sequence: TGTGCCAGCAGCTTACCAGGGTCCGTCTACGAGCAGTACTTC. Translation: CASSLPGSVYEQYF.